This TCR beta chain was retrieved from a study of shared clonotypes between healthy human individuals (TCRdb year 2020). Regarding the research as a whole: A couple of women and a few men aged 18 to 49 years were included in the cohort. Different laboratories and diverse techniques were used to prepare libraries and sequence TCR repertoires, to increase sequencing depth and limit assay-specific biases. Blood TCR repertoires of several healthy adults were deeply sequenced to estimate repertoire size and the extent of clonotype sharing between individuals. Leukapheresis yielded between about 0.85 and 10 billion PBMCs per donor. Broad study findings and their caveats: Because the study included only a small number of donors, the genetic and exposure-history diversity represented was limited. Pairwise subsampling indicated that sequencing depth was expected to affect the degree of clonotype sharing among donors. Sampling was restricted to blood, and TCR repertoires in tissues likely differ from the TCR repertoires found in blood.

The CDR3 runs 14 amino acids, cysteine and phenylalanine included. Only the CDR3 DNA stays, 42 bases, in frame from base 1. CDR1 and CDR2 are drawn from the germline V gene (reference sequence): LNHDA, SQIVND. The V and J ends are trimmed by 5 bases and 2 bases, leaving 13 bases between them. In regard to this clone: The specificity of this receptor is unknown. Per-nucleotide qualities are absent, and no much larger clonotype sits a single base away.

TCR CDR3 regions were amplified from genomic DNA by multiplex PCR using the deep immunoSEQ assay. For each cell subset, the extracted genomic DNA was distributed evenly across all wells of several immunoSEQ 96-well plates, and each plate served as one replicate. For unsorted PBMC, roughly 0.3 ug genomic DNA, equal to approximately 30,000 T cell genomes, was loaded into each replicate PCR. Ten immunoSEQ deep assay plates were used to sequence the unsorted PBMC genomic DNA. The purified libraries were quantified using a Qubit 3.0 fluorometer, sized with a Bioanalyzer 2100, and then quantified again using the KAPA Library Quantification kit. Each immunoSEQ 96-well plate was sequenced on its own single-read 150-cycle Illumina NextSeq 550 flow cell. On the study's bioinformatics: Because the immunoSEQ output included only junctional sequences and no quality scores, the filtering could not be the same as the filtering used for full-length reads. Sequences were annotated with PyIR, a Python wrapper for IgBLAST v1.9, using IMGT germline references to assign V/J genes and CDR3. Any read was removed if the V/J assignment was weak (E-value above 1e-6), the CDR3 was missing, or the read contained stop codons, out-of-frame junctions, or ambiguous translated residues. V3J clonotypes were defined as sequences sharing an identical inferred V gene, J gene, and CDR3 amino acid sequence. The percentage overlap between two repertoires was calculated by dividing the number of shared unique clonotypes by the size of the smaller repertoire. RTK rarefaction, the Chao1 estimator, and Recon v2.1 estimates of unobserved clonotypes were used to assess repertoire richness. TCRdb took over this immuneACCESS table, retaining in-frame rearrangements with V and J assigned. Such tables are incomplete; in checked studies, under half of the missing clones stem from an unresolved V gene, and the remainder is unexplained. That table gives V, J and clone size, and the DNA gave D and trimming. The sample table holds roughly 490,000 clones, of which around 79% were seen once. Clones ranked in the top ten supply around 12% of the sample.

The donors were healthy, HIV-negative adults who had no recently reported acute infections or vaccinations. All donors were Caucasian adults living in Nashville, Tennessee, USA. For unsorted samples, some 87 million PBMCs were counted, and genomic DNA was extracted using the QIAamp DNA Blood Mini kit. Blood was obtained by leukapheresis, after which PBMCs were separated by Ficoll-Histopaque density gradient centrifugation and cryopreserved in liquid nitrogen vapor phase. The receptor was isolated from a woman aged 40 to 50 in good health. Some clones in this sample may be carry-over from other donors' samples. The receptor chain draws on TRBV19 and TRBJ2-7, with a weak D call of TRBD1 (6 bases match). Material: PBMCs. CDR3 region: CASSFRTAPYEQYF. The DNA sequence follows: TGTGCCAGTAGTTTTCGGACAGCCCCCTACGAGCAGTACTTC.